The next 10 T cell receptor beta chains were all read from a single sample in a study of identical twins. MiXCR was run by TCRdb on the 5' RACE reads, yielding one entry per CDR3 protein. The sample lists roughly 690,000 distinct CDR3 sequences, around 6.1% seen once, with approximately 2% in the top ten. Material: naive T cells sorted from blood. Receptors originate from a man younger than 35 in good health.

The rearrangement links TRBV24-1 to TRBJ2-1; D perhaps matches TRBD1 (6 bases). CDR1 is KGHDR and CDR2 is SFDVKD in the germline V gene. The CDR3 sequence is 12 residues long. Trimming removed 4 bases from V and 7 bases from J, with 7 bases in between. CDR3 amino acids: CATSETGNEQFF. CDR3 DNA: TGTGCCACCAGTGAGACAGGTAATGAGCAGTTCTTC.

This clonotype was recorded a few times. The chain joins TRBV20-1 to TRBJ2-3, with 7 bases identical to TRBD2. J gave up 0 bases and V 6 bases, and 9 bases lay outside the gene matches. CDR1 DFQATT and CDR2 SNEGSKA come from the germline V gene (reference sequence). The CDR3 has 15 residues. CDR3 bases: TGCAGTGCCGGCCGACCCGGGAGGAGCACAGATACGCAGTATTTT. It codes for CSAGRPGRSTDTQYF.

This clonotype occurred many times. V is TRBV29-1 and J is TRBJ2-1, with 7 positions matching TRBD1. Unmatched junction bases numbered 24, after V lost 7 bases and J lost 3 bases. This CDR3 contains 19 residues. Germline-derived CDR1 and CDR2 are SQVTM and ANQGSEA. CDR3 sequence reads: CSAHTVPGKRGLVYNEQFF. The CDR3 nucleotides read TGCAGCGCCCACACTGTTCCTGGCAAAAGGGGGCTGGTCTACAATGAGCAGTTCTTC.

This clonotype occurred a few times. The chain combines TRBV7-2 with TRBJ2-2; no definite D call. V gave up 5 bases and J gave up 1 base, with 8 bases separating them. CDR1 and CDR2 from the germline V gene are SGHTA and FQGNSA. The CDR3 is 14 residues long. In nucleotides, the CDR3 is TGTGCCAGCAGCCCTCACAGGAACACCGGGGAGCTGTTTTTT. Its translation is CASSPHRNTGELFF. The complete variable domain, with remaining parts taken from reference TRBV7-2 and TRBJ2-2, reads GAGVSQSPSNKVTEKGKDVELRCDPISGHTALYWYRQSLGQGLEFLIYFQGNSAPDKSGLPSDRFSAERTGGSVSTLTIQRTQQEDSAVYLCASSPHRNTGELFFGEGSRLTVL.

This clonotype was detected a few times. This sequence joins TRBV24-1 and TRBJ2-1; D unclear. Trimming removed 5 bases from V and 3 bases from J, with 16 bases in between. Germline V gene data show CDR1 as KGHDR and CDR2 as SFDVKD. The CDR3 extends over 16 amino acids. The CDR3 nucleotides are TGTGCCACCAGTGGTTCAGCCGGTGGAAGCTACAATGAGCAGTTCTTC. Translation gives CATSGSAGGSYNEQFF.

In its sample, this clonotype was seen a few times. The CDR3 reads CSVPQGVGETQYF. As DNA, the CDR3 is TGCAGTGTTCCCCAGGGGGTTGGAGAGACCCAGTACTTC. The rearrangement uses TRBV20-1 and TRBJ2-5; 7 bases agree with TRBD1. CDR3 length: 13 amino acids. Per germline, CDR1 DFQATT and CDR2 SNEGSKA (reference sequence). The trim removed 7 bases at V and 4 bases at J, leaving 9 bases unmatched.

The V and J genes are TRBV28 and TRBJ2-2; TRBD2 matches 9 bases. Germline assignment: CDR1 MDHEN and CDR2 SYDVKM. Germline trimming cut 2 bases from V and 1 base from J; bases unmatched to any gene: 2. There are 16 residues in the CDR3. The CDR3 region has the DNA TGTGCCAGCAGTTTAGGTAGCGGGAGGAACACCGGGGAGCTGTTTTTT. Translating it yields CASSLGSGRNTGELFF.

The rearrangement links TRBV11-2 to TRBJ2-5, with D possibly called TRBD1 or TRBD2 (5 bases each). The CDR3 sequence is 13 residues long. CDR1 and CDR2 from the germline V gene are SGHAT and FQNNGV. The ends were cut back, 3 bases at V and 9 bases at J, with 14 bases in the middle. The CDR3, as DNA: TGTGCCAGCAGCTTCGACTCGAGAGGGGCCCAGTACTTC. Translation: CASSFDSRGAQYF.

The table lists this clonotype with a few counts. The V gene is TRBV7-8, the J gene TRBJ2-7, with TRBD2 identical over 14 bases. The V gene end was trimmed by 4 bases and the J gene end by 3 bases; junction bases not matched to a gene: 8. The germline V gene encodes CDR1 SGHVS and CDR2 FQNEAQ. The CDR3 is 17 residues long. The CDR3 DNA reads as TGTGCCAGCAGCTACGAGACTAGCGGGAGGGGAGACTACGAGCAGTACTTC. This sequence encodes CASSYETSGRGDYEQYF. The whole variable domain, filled in from reference TRBV7-8 and TRBJ2-7, reads GAGVSQSPRYKVAKRGQDVALRCDPISGHVSLFWYQQALGQGPEFLTYFQNEAQLDKSGLPSDRFFAERPEGSVSTLKIQRTQQEDSAVYLCASSYETSGRGDYEQYFGPGTRLTVT.

This clonotype has at least ten counts. This sequence joins TRBV10-3 and TRBJ1-1; 7 nucleotides match TRBD1. CDR1 and CDR2 from the germline V gene are ENHRY and SYGVKD. The CDR3 contains 14 residues. V shed 6 bases and J 6 bases; nucleotides not matched to a gene: 10. The CDR3 region is CAISGDRAGAEAFF. CDR3 nucleotides: TGTGCCATCAGCGGAGACAGGGCGGGTGCTGAAGCTTTCTTT.